This TCR beta chain was sequenced in a study of cytomegalovirus exposure and HLA in healthy donors. At the level of the study: In a later analysis, the roughly 130 validation repertoires were reported to have used the same platform as the 666 first-cohort repertoires. Whole-study results and caveats: According to a subsequent analysis, TCR clusters identified in the first cohort showed a tendency to co-occur across the 110 or so validation repertoires.

In regard to this clone: Antigen: not known.

V lost 2 bases to trimming and J lost 2 bases, with 11 bases between them. CDR1 is SGHRS and CDR2 is YFSETQ in the germline V gene. This CDR3 comprises 14 residues. Only in-frame clones appear in the TCRdb table, and some are missing; sequencing was by immunoSEQ multiplex PCR. The data hold approximately 88,000 clones, with 84% observed a single time. This TCR came from a woman under 30 in good health and CMV-seropositive. The chain has TRBV5-1 and TRBJ2-7; D might be TRBD2 (6 bases). Sequencing used PBMCs. The CDR3 protein is CASSFGGDAYEQYF. The CDR3 coding sequence is TGCGCCAGCAGCTTTGGAGGGGACGCCTACGAGCAGTACTTC.